This entry lists 27 T cell receptor beta chains sequenced from one sample in a study of regulatory T cells in long-lasting Graves disease. This sample's time point: newly diagnosed GD, antithyroid drugs for less than 3 months. PBMC-extracted RNA yielded the TCR library. Libraries of TCR beta came from iRepertoire HTBI primers plus Arm-PCR of CDR3 regions. Via MiXCR, TCRdb re-called the multiplex PCR reads, giving one row per CDR3 protein. There are 300,000 to 400,000 distinct CDR3 sequences in the sample; 15% to 17% occur only once, and 22% lies in the top ten. Sample: peripheral blood mononuclear cells (PBMCs), taken at new diagnosis, from a patient treated with antithyroid drugs. These receptors all come from a female donor with Graves disease.

About this clonotype: A clone one base away is much larger, so this may be a read error. The rearrangement links TRBV28 to TRBJ2-7, with 9 bases matching TRBD1. With V trimmed by 5 bases and J by 2 bases, 7 bases remained unmatched. Per germline, CDR1 MDHEN and CDR2 SYDVKM. This CDR3 comprises 15 residues. The CDR3 nucleotides are TGTGCCAGCAGTGGACGGACAGGGGATACCTACGAGCAGTACTTC. This encodes CASSGRTGDTYEQYF.

The DNA for the CDR3 is TGCAGTGCGAACCCCGGCGGCACAGATACGCAGTATTTT. Its protein is CSANPGGTDTQYF. V is TRBV20-1 and J is TRBJ2-3; the D is unclear. In germline, CDR1 is DFQATT, CDR2 SNEGSKA (reference sequence). Trimming took off 6 bases at V and 1 base at J, with 11 bases between the two ends. CDR3 size: 13 residues.

This chain uses TRBV7-9 with TRBJ2-5, with no clear D. The V end lost 6 bases, the J end lost 2 bases, and 10 bases lay between the germline ends. There are 13 residues in the CDR3. CDR1 and CDR2 (germline): SEHNR, FQNEAQ (reference sequence). The CDR3 DNA reads TGTGCCAGCAGTCCTGCCCAGCAAGAGACCCAGTACTTC. Translated: CASSPAQQETQYF.

This clonotype was observed many times. J is TRBJ1-2 and V is TRBV27, with a tentative D call TRBD1 (6 bases). Germline V gene sequence: CDR1 MNHEY, CDR2 SMNVEV (reference sequence). The CDR3 is made up of 14 amino acids. Between the trimmed V and J ends, which lost 6 bases and 7 bases, there was a span of 18 bases. The CDR3 is CASRAIQGLAGYTF. The CDR3 coding sequence is TGTGCCAGCAGAGCGATACAGGGATTGGCTGGCTACACCTTC.

The table lists this clonotype with many counts. This chain joins TRBV29-1 and TRBJ2-1; possibly TRBD2 for D (6 bases). Germline loops: CDR1 SQVTM, CDR2 ANQGSEA. This CDR3 comprises 12 residues. Trimming took 7 bases from V and 4 from J, leaving 11 bases between them. CDR3 in amino acids: CSAIAEYNEQFF. The CDR3 coding sequence is TGCAGCGCGATAGCGGAATACAATGAGCAGTTCTTC.

This clonotype was detected a few times. The chain carries TRBV6-2 or TRBV6-3 and TRBJ1-2; D is unresolved. Germline V gene lookup returns CDR1 MNHEY and CDR2 SVGEGT. The CDR3 spans 15 residues. V lost 0 bases and J lost 4, with 12 bases in between. The CDR3 here is CASSYSSSGSYGYTF. In nucleotides, the CDR3 is TGTGCCAGCAGTTACTCGAGTAGCGGATCCTATGGCTACACCTTC.

The chain links TRBV28 to TRBJ2-2; 10 bases map to TRBD1. Germline CDR1 MDHEN, CDR2 SYDVKM. This CDR3 is 16 amino acids long. J was trimmed by 6 bases and V by 5 bases; bases with no gene match: 9. The CDR3 coding sequence is TGTGCCAGCAGTCCCTCCGGGACAGGGGCAGCCGGGGAGCTGTTTTTT. Translated, it gives CASSPSGTGAAGELFF.

This sequence joins TRBV4-2 and TRBJ2-3, with TRBD2 matching over 12 bases. This CDR3 contains 16 residues. The germline V gene has CDR1 LGHNA and CDR2 YNFKEQ. V shed 4 bases and J 5 bases; nucleotides not matched to a gene: 7. The CDR3 region is CASSPRTSGVLDTQYF. CDR3 bases: TGTGCCAGCAGCCCCCGGACTAGCGGGGTTCTAGATACGCAGTATTTT.

This sequence joins TRBV7-9 and TRBJ2-5, with 7 bases fitting TRBD2. Trimming removed 5 bases from V and 2 bases from J; junction bases left unmatched: 5. Germline loops: CDR1 SEHNR, CDR2 FQNEAQ (reference sequence). The CDR3 is made up of 14 amino acids. The CDR3 DNA reads as TGTGCCAGCAGCGAGGGACTACCACAAGAGACCCAGTACTTC. It is translated as CASSEGLPQETQYF.

The chain has TRBV24-1 and TRBJ1-2; possibly TRBD1 for D (6 bases). Trimming shortened V by 4 bases and J by 2 bases, and 13 bases separated the two germline ends. Looked up from germline, CDR1 is KGHDR and CDR2 is SFDVKD. The CDR3 is 15 residues long. The CDR3 coding sequence is TGTGCCACCAGTGACCAACGACAGGCGAACTATGGCTACACCTTC. It encodes CATSDQRQANYGYTF.

The CDR3 DNA reads TGTGCCAGCACAAAAGACGCGGGACAGAGATACAATGAGCAGTTCTTC. Amino acids: CASTKDAGQRYNEQFF. V and J are TRBV6-2 or TRBV6-3 and TRBJ2-1; tentatively, D is TRBD1 (7 bases). CDR1 is MNHEY and CDR2 is SVGEGT in the germline V gene. Trimming took 7 bases from V and 4 from J, leaving 20 bases between them. The CDR3 has 16 amino acids.

This clonotype came up a few times. This chain uses TRBV20-1 with TRBJ2-1; D is undetermined. The germline CDR1 and CDR2 sequences are DFQATT and SNEGSKA (reference sequence). The CDR3 runs 13 residues. Trimming shortened V by 0 bases and J by 0 bases, and 3 bases separated the two germline ends. CDR3 residues: CSARELSYNEQFF. The CDR3 DNA reads TGCAGTGCTAGAGAACTCTCCTACAATGAGCAGTTCTTC.

This clonotype was seen ten or more times. The chain is built from TRBV11-3 and TRBJ2-7; possibly TRBD2 for D (5 bases). The CDR3 spans 14 residues. V was pared by 5 bases and J by 5 bases, with 16 bases between. Germline lookup yields CDR1 SGHNT and CDR2 YENEEA. The CDR3 DNA follows: TGTGCCAGCAGCCCCCCGGGGAAGAAGAACGAGCAGTACTTC. Protein: CASSPPGKKNEQYF.

This clonotype was seen repeatedly, ten times or more. The chain has TRBV12-3 or TRBV12-4 and TRBJ2-5; TRBD1 matches at 9 bases. The CDR3 extends over 16 amino acids. V lost 1 base, J lost 5 bases, and 8 bases stayed unmatched. CDR3 amino acids: CASSLGRTGARETQYF. In nucleotides, the CDR3 is TGTGCCAGCAGTTTAGGTCGGACAGGGGCTAGGGAGACCCAGTACTTC.

This chain links TRBV29-1 with TRBJ1-5; D uncertain. CDR3 length: 13 residues. V lost 5 bases and J 0 bases, leaving 8 bases between the germline ends. Germline-derived CDR1 and CDR2 are SQVTM and ANQGSEA. The CDR3 is CSVRWGSNQPQHF. In nucleotides, the CDR3 is TGCAGCGTTCGTTGGGGTAGCAATCAGCCCCAGCATTTT.

This clonotype was seen repeatedly, ten times or more. The chain carries TRBV5-1 and TRBJ2-3; D possibly uses TRBD1 or TRBD2 (7 bases each). Between the trimmed V and J ends, which lost 3 bases and 3 bases, there was a span of 11 bases. The germline gives CDR1 SGHRS, CDR2 YFSETQ. The CDR3 has 14 amino acids. Here the CDR3 DNA reads TGCGCCAGCAGCTCAGGGGGGGGTACAGATACGCAGTATTTT. This codes for CASSSGGGTDTQYF.

In its sample, this clonotype was seen many times. The rearrangement links TRBV7-8 to TRBJ1-5, with 8 bases aligning to TRBD1. V lost 5 bases to trimming and J lost 4 bases; unmatched junction nucleotides: 4. This CDR3 region has 14 residues. Germline lookup yields CDR1 SGHVS and CDR2 FQNEAQ. The CDR3 DNA is TGTGCCAGCAGCACTCGGACAGGGAATCAGCCCCAGCATTTT. It specifies CASSTRTGNQPQHF.

Concerning this clonotype: A read error may be the cause here, since a much bigger clone is one base away. The chain carries TRBV10-3 and TRBJ2-3; a weak D match, TRBD2 (5 bases). CDR3 size: 13 residues. Germline loops: CDR1 ENHRY, CDR2 SYGVKD. V shed 6 bases and J shed 4 bases, with 11 bases lying between them. This chain's CDR3 is CAIRGVDADTQYF. DNA of the CDR3: TGTGCCATCAGGGGAGTTGACGCAGATACGCAGTATTTT.

To note about this clonotype: This likely comes from a read error, as the CDR3 has no conserved phenylalanine or tryptophan at its end. This rearrangement joins TRBV9 to TRBJ2-2; D remains ambiguous. The germline CDR1 and CDR2 sequences are SGDLS and YYNGEE. The V end was cut by 0 bases, the J end by 6 bases, with 6 bases between. The CDR3 has 13 residues. In DNA form, the CDR3 reads TGTGCCAGCAGCGTAGTTTTTTCCGGGGAGCTGTTTCTT. This codes for CASSVVFSGELFL.

This clonotype was seen many times. The chain links TRBV10-3 to TRBJ2-1; 7 bases are shared with TRBD2. The length of the CDR3 is 14 residues. Germline CDR1 reads ENHRY; CDR2 reads SYGVKD. The V and J ends lost 6 bases and 6 bases, in that order; junction bases with no gene match: 8. The CDR3: CAIRGERDFNEQFF. The CDR3 coding sequence is TGTGCCATCAGAGGCGAGCGGGATTTCAATGAGCAGTTCTTC.

There are a few counts of this clonotype. The chain has TRBV4-1 and TRBJ2-4, with TRBD2 matching over 13 bases. This CDR3 is built from 15 residues. The V and J ends lost 4 bases and 8 bases, in that order; junction bases with no gene match: 5. Germline V gene sequence: CDR1 MGHRA, CDR2 YSYEKL. DNA for the CDR3: TGCGCCAGCAGCCGGACTAGCGGGAGAGTGGACATTCAGTACTTC. Amino acids: CASSRTSGRVDIQYF.

This clonotype was detected ten times or more. The rearrangement joins TRBV12-3 or TRBV12-4 to TRBJ1-1, with D tentatively TRBD1 (6 bases). The CDR3 spans 12 residues. The V end lost 6 bases, the J end lost 7 bases, and 12 bases lay between the germline ends. In DNA, the CDR3 is TGTGCCAGCAGCTCTGACAGGATTGAAGCTTTCTTT. Residues: CASSSDRIEAFF.

This clonotype was counted ten times or more. This chain joins TRBV10-3 and TRBJ2-1, with 12 positions matching TRBD2. In germline, CDR1 is ENHRY, CDR2 SYGVKD. V trimming: 0 bases; J trimming: 7 bases; junction bases outside the gene matches: 4. This CDR3 region has 16 residues. DNA of the CDR3: TGTGCCATCAGTGAGTCCCCACTAGCGGGAGGTAATGAGCAGTTCTTC. It encodes CAISESPLAGGNEQFF.

J is TRBJ2-5 and V is TRBV12-3 or TRBV12-4; D might be TRBD1 (6 bases). The CDR3 extends over 15 amino acids. The germline V and J ends were trimmed by 7 bases and 3 bases, with 18 bases remaining between them. This CDR3 reads CASTDFGAGEETQYF. In nucleotides, the CDR3 is TGTGCCAGCACTGATTTCGGGGCAGGGGAAGAGACCCAGTACTTC.

This rearrangement joins TRBV9 to TRBJ2-2; 7 positions agree with TRBD2. J gave up 3 bases and V 0 bases, and 8 bases lay outside the gene matches. The CDR3 runs to 17 residues. CDR1 SGDLS and CDR2 YYNGEE come from the germline V gene. The CDR3 sequence is CASSVGPAGVDTGELFF. The CDR3 DNA is TGTGCCAGCAGCGTAGGTCCGGCGGGGGTGGACACCGGGGAGCTGTTTTTT.

This clonotype was observed at least ten times. V and J are TRBV20-1 and TRBJ2-7, with 9 bases aligning to TRBD2. The CDR3 covers 15 residues. Germline V gene lookup returns CDR1 DFQATT and CDR2 SNEGSKA (reference sequence). Trimming removed 6 bases from V and 1 base from J; junction bases left unmatched: 10. The CDR3 bases are TGCAGTGCACAGCCGGGACTAGCTGTTTCCTACGAGCAGTACTTC. It specifies CSAQPGLAVSYEQYF.

In its sample, this clonotype was seen many times. The V gene is TRBV4-1, the J gene TRBJ2-3; unclear D gene. Trimming removed 3 bases at V and 2 bases at J, with 6 bases between. The germline V gene has CDR1 MGHRA and CDR2 YSYEKL. This CDR3 contains 13 residues. The CDR3 coding sequence is TGCGCCAGCAGCCAGGTCAACACAGATACGCAGTATTTT. The encoded protein is CASSQVNTDTQYF.